These 4 T cell receptor beta chains originate from one sample sequenced in a study of T cells after posttransplantation cyclophosphamide. Cells defined as naive were viable CD3+CD4+ or CD3+CD8+ and CCR7+CD45RA+CD45RO-CD95-CD27+CD28+. Method: immunoSEQ multiplex PCR; TCRdb's copy keeps in-frame clones and lacks some. The profile shows about 22,000 clones, over 95% of them singletons. Sequenced input: naive CD4+ T cells sorted from PBMCs. The receptors were gathered from a man aged 50-59 years in good health, CMV-negative, and a related stem cell transplant donor.

The V call is TRBV7-9, the J call TRBJ2-1, with D maybe TRBD1 (5 bases). There are 16 residues in the CDR3. CDR1 is SEHNR and CDR2 is FQNEAQ in the germline V gene (reference sequence). Trimming shortened V by 5 bases and J by 2 bases, and 16 bases separated the two germline ends. The CDR3 spells CASSRVVGRAYNEQFF. CDR3 coding DNA: TGTGCCAGCAGCCGGGTGGTGGGCAGGGCCTACAATGAGCAGTTCTTC.

The V call is TRBV5-1, the J call TRBJ2-7; D gene unclear. Germline V gene lookup returns CDR1 SGHRS and CDR2 YFSETQ. There are 13 residues in the CDR3. V was clipped by 2 bases and J by 2 bases, with 8 bases between them. CDR3 coding DNA: TGCGCCAGCAGCTTTGGCGGTACCTACGAGCAGTACTTC. Translation: CASSFGGTYEQYF.

The rearrangement joins TRBV19 to TRBJ1-2, with D possibly matching TRBD1 (5 bases). Trimming took off 4 bases at V and 8 bases at J, with 14 bases between the two ends. This CDR3 region has 13 residues. Germline assignment: CDR1 LNHDA and CDR2 SQIVND (reference sequence). CDR3 residues: CASSNPQGRGYTF. In DNA form, the CDR3 reads TGTGCCAGTAGTAACCCTCAGGGCCGGGGCTACACCTTC.

V is TRBV9 and J is TRBJ2-2, with 7 bases fitting TRBD2. V trimming: 0 bases; J trimming: 5 bases; junction bases outside the gene matches: 7. Germline CDR1 reads SGDLS; CDR2 reads YYNGEE. This CDR3 has 16 amino acids. CDR3 in DNA: TGTGCCAGCAGCGTAGGCGGACTAGTGGGGACCGGGGAGCTGTTTTTT. This sequence encodes CASSVGGLVGTGELFF.